This TCR beta chain was captured by sequencing in a study of cytomegalovirus exposure and HLA in healthy donors. The CDR3 spans 16 residues. Germline V gene sequence: CDR1 LGHNA, CDR2 YNFKEQ. V shed 2 bases, J shed 1 base, and the junction held 7 bases outside the gene matches. Study conclusions and caveats: CMV antigen specificity was confirmed in vitro for a few CMV-associated chains. Across donors, most TCRs were seen rarely, yet some public ones were widespread. According to a subsequent analysis, TCR clusters from the first cohort were inclined to appear together in the 130 or so validation repertoires. High specificity and sensitivity for cytomegalovirus status were reported for the classifier.

Notes on this clone: The antigen remains unidentified.

Profiling relied on immunoSEQ multiplex PCR, and the TCRdb table lists in-frame clones only, not all of them. Here the sample spans about 160,000 clones, 75% to 90% being singletons. V usage is TRBV4-2 and J usage is TRBJ1-2, with 7 bases identical to TRBD1. This sequence originates from a woman under 30 in good health and CMV-seronegative. Sequencing was carried out using PBMCs. The CDR3 spells CASSQPGTDLNYGYTF. CDR3 in DNA: TGTGCCAGCAGCCAACCCGGGACAGACCTTAACTATGGCTACACCTTC.